Listed below are T cell receptor beta chains from one sample, sequenced in a study of OX40 agonist ivuxolimab in advanced cancers. Clones were read by immunoSEQ multiplex PCR, and TCRdb kept only the in-frame ones, dropping some. The repertoire holds about 69,000 clones, with approximately 90% as singletons. The sample in question was CD4+ or CD8+ T cells sorted from blood, obtained in a trial of the OX40 agonist ivuxolimab. These receptors were taken from an adult with an advanced solid tumor such as melanoma, head and neck, liver or kidney cancer. Both conserved end residues are trimmed from each CDR3.

j_call v_call cdr3_aa
. TRBV11-2 ASSNPLDRTYEQY
TRBJ1-6 TRBV28 ASSLGAEYSPLH
TRBJ1-2 TRBV5-1 ASSLGRGNYGYT
TRBJ2-7 TRBV27 ASSLSGMAGPPTKQY
TRBJ2-7 TRBV4-3 ASSQLAGDSYEQY
TRBJ1-5 TRBV28 ASSPPSHQPQH
TRBJ2-1 TRBV27 ASTLTGTSGAPQF
TRBJ2-5 TRBV30 AWTVRNDQETQY
TRBJ2-1 TRBV5-8 ASSPDRGWTSVYNEQF
TRBJ2-1 TRBV6-6 ASSYNSFSNEQF
TRBJ2-1 TRBV7-3 ASSNLAGTYNEQF
TRBJ1-4 TRBV4-1 ASSLDRDPEEKLF
TRBJ1-4 TRBV7-9 ASSNRGQANEKLF
TRBJ1-1 TRBV7-9 ASSSRIGGETEAF
TRBJ2-7 TRBV5-6 ASSSQGSSYEQY
TRBJ2-7 TRBV7-2 ASSLELAAYEQY
TRBJ2-4 TRBV4-1 ASSQDLSWTTLAKNIQY
TRBJ1-3 TRBV5-6 ASSRDYSGNTIY
TRBJ2-7 TRBV28 ASSLFGGQLYEQY
TRBJ1-5 TRBV27 ASREGQGRPQPQH
TRBJ2-5 TRBV5-1 ASSFDRLGETQY
TRBJ1-6 TRBV10-3 AISEPRGGNNSPLH
TRBJ2-5 TRBV5-1 ASSFTARGLQETQY
. TRBV16 ASSQGGDEQY
TRBJ2-1 TRBV6-6 ASSYSRGLAKDEQF
TRBJ2-7 TRBV5-6 ASSFGGVSNEQY
TRBJ2-3 TRBV7-2 ASSPSGGGTDTQY
TRBJ2-2 TRBV2 ASSGRRGNTGELF
TRBJ1-2 TRBV18 ASSPPSGTGDYGYT
. TRBV9 ASSVVRGGYEQY
TRBJ2-7 TRBV18 ASSPRLAGGDYEQY
TRBJ2-1 TRBV7-8 ASSYRPVREQF
TRBJ1-4 TRBV4-2 ASSSPYGEKLF
TRBJ2-1 TRBV7-3 ASSLGQINEQF
TRBJ2-5 TRBV5-1 ASSIGQGRETQY
TRBJ2-7 TRBV12-5 ASGLGQGSSYEQY
TRBJ1-1 TRBV6-5 ASSSTENTEAF
TRBJ1-3 TRBV4-2 ASSQEAARHGRRSGNTIY
TRBJ2-3 TRBV29-1 SMGQGSDTQY
TRBJ2-2 TRBV18 ASSPDTGELF
TRBJ1-4 TRBV18 ASSPDRNNEKLF
TRBJ2-7 TRBV5-8 ASSETSGRFYEQY
TRBJ1-1 TRBV28 ASSPGHSMNTEAF
TRBJ1-2 TRBV6-6 ASRPSAGGYT
TRBJ2-5 TRBV21-1 ASSIRGLYQETQY
TRBJ2-1 TRBV5-1 ASSLVLAGGHNEQF
TRBJ1-2 TRBV25-1 ASSSVSYGYT
TRBJ1-1 TRBV27 ASKDLGPGGTEAF
TRBJ2-1 TRBV30 AWSLGEQF
TRBJ2-3 TRBV28 ASSVGTLGTQY
TRBJ2-7 TRBV4-2 ASSQNLGLAGPSYEQY
TRBJ1-5 TRBV14 ASSFDRNQPQH
TRBJ1-1 TRBV7-9 ASSRDGGLGDTEAF
TRBJ2-2 TRBV2 ASRPSGTGGELF
TRBJ2-3 TRBV6-1 ASSASRDRVRGTDTQY
TRBJ2-1 TRBV7-3 ASSSPGLADNEQF
TRBJ2-7 TRBV7-2 ASSLNGQADYEQY
TRBJ1-2 TRBV28 ASSLSSSVYGYT
TRBJ2-7 TRBV5-6 ASSPGQVPTSRY